This T cell receptor beta chain originates from a study of blood T cell repertoires in COVID-19. In the study overall: Acute-phase and convalescent COVID-19 samples originated in the United States, Italy and Spain. The cDNA or gDNA used as material had been derived from T cells, B-cell-depleted T cells, or PBMCs.

Here immunoSEQ multiplex PCR was the method, and the copy in TCRdb shows in-frame clones only, minus some. The sample includes approximately 170,000 clones, about four fifths of them seen just once. This clone occurred once. Material: peripheral blood. The source of this sequence is a man aged 65 to 85 who had recovered from COVID-19.

In DNA form, the CDR3 reads TGTGCCAGCAGCTTAGTGGTAGGGGACTACCACAATGAGCAGTTCTTC. This gives the protein CASSLVVGDYHNEQFF. The V gene is TRBV7-9, the J gene TRBJ2-1; TRBD2 agrees at 7 bases. Germline V lookup: CDR1 SEHNR, CDR2 FQNEAQ (reference sequence). J lost 5 bases, V lost 1 base, and 8 bases had no gene match. The length of the CDR3 is 16 residues.